This T cell receptor (beta chain) derives from a study of blood T cell repertoires in COVID-19. Study information: The analysed material was cDNA or gDNA that came from T cells, B-cell-depleted T cells, or PBMCs.

CDR1 is KGHDR and CDR2 is SFDVKD in the germline V gene. V shed 9 bases and J shed 0 bases, with 10 bases lying between them. The CDR3 covers 13 residues. In the authors' methods: Counts of nucleated cells, estimated from reference gene primer amplification, were obtained. Data came from immunoSEQ multiplex PCR; TCRdb stores just in-frame clones and leaves some out. D and trimming come from the DNA, and the V and J calls and clone size come from that table. The repertoire holds almost 200,000 clones, with about 85% as singletons. The material sequenced was peripheral blood. The rearrangement uses TRBV24-1 and TRBJ1-1; D is uncertain. The sequence was obtained from a man aged 55 to 70 with COVID-19, enrolled during active disease. CDR3 nucleotide sequence: TGTGCCACCCGGGAGGGCCTGAACACTGAAGCTTTCTTT. It translates to CATREGLNTEAFF.